This T cell receptor beta chain came from a study of shared clonotypes between healthy human individuals. As for the study in general: Three CD4 naive, three CD4 memory, two CD8 naive and one CD8 memory plate were used per donor.

Original analysis: ImmunoSEQ supplied junction-only sequences lacking quality scores, so filtering was different. Measured with immunoSEQ multiplex PCR; TCRdb has only the in-frame clones, and not every one. Clone size and V and J calls were adopted from that table, with D and trimming inferred from the DNA. This sample yields millions of clones, of which more than 80% are seen a single time; 0.14% belongs to the top ten. As to this clone: Its cognate antigen is unknown. The sample has other DNA sequences that encode this CDR3 too.

Study-level results: Between several donors, naive CD4 clonotypes were shared at a level of about 5%. All-four-donor shared clonotypes had higher generation probabilities than non-shared clonotypes did.

This CDR3 region has 10 residues. V was cut by 3 bases and J by 5 bases, with 4 bases left in between. CDR1 and CDR2 (germline): DFQATT, SNEGSKA (reference sequence). This sequence joins TRBV20-1 and TRBJ2-5; D is undetermined. The TCR sequence derives from a young man in good health. The sample comprised naive CD4+ T cells sorted from blood. Subset described: CD45RA+ positively selected. CDR3 in amino acids: CSASGETQYF. DNA of the CDR3: TGCAGTGCTAGTGGGGAGACCCAGTACTTC.